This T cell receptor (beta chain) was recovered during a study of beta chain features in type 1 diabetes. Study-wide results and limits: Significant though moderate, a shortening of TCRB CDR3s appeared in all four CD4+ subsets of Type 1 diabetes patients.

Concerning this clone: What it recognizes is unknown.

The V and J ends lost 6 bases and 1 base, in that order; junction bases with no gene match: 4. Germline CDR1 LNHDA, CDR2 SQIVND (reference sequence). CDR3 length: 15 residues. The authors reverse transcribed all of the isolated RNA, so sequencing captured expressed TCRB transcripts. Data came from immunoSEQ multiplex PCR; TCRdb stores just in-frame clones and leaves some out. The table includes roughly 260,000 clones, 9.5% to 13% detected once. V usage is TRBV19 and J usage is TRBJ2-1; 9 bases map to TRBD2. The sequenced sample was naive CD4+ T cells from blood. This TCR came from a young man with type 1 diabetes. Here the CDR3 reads CASSPLAGSYNEQFF. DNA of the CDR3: TGTGCCAGTAGCCCCCTAGCGGGGTCCTACAATGAGCAGTTCTTC.